Following are 10 T cell receptor beta chains from one sample sequenced in a study of blood T cells in healthy people across ages. Together with a sample-barcoded 5' primer, a J-beta primer mix was included in a second PCR lasting roughly 6 to 12 cycles. TCRdb independently ran MiXCR on the 5' RACE reads; one entry per CDR3 protein. The sample includes 1.5 million to 2 million distinct CDR3 sequences, about 30% of them seen just once. The sequenced sample consisted of blood. These TCRs come from a woman younger than 45 in good health.

The rearrangement uses TRBV29-1 and TRBJ1-2; 9 nucleotides agree with TRBD1. The germline gives CDR1 SQVTM, CDR2 ANQGSEA. J was trimmed by 7 bases and V by 5 bases; bases with no gene match: 11. This CDR3 is built from 14 residues. The chain's CDR3 is CSVFLGTGPAGYTF. CDR3 in DNA: TGCAGCGTTTTCCTCGGGACAGGGCCGGCTGGCTACACCTTC. Full variable domain (outside the CDR3, taken from reference TRBV29-1 and TRBJ1-2): SAVISQKPSRDICQRGTSLTIQCQVDSQVTMMFWYRQQPGQSLTLIATANQGSEATYESGFVIDKFPISRPNLTFSTLTVSNMSPEDSSIYLCSVFLGTGPAGYTFGSGTRLTVV.

The chain combines TRBV3-1 with TRBJ2-7, with TRBD2 as a possible D gene (6 bases). Germline CDR1 and CDR2: LGHDT and YNNKEL (reference sequence). This CDR3 spans 15 amino acids. The V end was cut by 7 bases, the J end by 7 bases, with 23 bases between. CDR3 protein: CASTGGTAGRIEQYF. The CDR3 region has the DNA TGTGCCAGCACCGGAGGGACTGCAGGGCGGATAGAGCAGTACTTC.

V gene TRBV14 combines with J gene TRBJ1-1; D unclear. From germline, CDR1 is SGHDN and CDR2 FVKESK. V lost 5 bases to trimming and J lost 3 bases, with 10 bases between them. The CDR3 loop spans 13 amino acids. In nucleotides, the CDR3 is TGTGCCAGCAGCGTAAACTTGGACACTGAAGCTTTCTTT. Encoded protein: CASSVNLDTEAFF.

The rearrangement links TRBV2 to TRBJ2-1; no reliable D call. V lost 6 bases and J 2 bases, leaving 23 bases between the germline ends. The germline V gene has CDR1 SNHLY and CDR2 FYNNEI. The CDR3 has 18 amino acids. The CDR3 DNA reads as TGTGCCAGCAGAAAGTTAACAGCGCCCGCCTCGGCCTACAATGAGCAGTTCTTC. The encoded protein is CASRKLTAPASAYNEQFF.

J is TRBJ2-5 and V is TRBV7-3; 8 bases line up with TRBD1. The CDR3 is 16 amino acids. In germline, CDR1 is SGHTA, CDR2 FQGTGA. After removal of 6 bases from V and 3 bases from J, the junction contained 12 bases not matched to a gene. CDR3 sequence: CASSTGTGGEKETQYF. CDR3 DNA sequence: TGTGCCAGCAGTACCGGGACAGGAGGCGAGAAAGAGACCCAGTACTTC.

This clonotype has only a few counts. The rearrangement links TRBV7-3 to TRBJ2-3, with TRBD1 as a possible D gene (6 bases). V dropped 4 bases and J dropped 10 bases, with 15 bases sitting between them. The CDR3 runs to 13 residues. The V gene's germline CDR1 is SGHTA and CDR2 FQGTGA. The CDR3 DNA reads TGTGCCAGCAGCTATCTGGGGGCCGGTGCGCAGTATTTT. It encodes CASSYLGAGAQYF.

As to this clonotype: This could be a read error, since a much larger clone is one nucleotide away. The CDR3 end shows no conserved phenylalanine or tryptophan, and so a read error is likely. This chain joins TRBV7-2 and TRBJ1-6; no definite D call. CDR3 length equals 13 residues. The germline V gene has CDR1 SGHTA and CDR2 FQGNSA. The ends were cut back, 4 bases at V and 3 bases at J, with 4 bases in the middle. CDR3 bases: TGTGCCAGCAGCTCCGACTATAATTCACCCCTCCACTGT. Protein product: CASSSDYNSPLHC.

The gene calls are TRBV5-1 and TRBJ2-1; TRBD2 matches 9 bases. The DNA matches TRBJ2-7 better at its end, which makes the J call doubtful. The germline V gene has CDR1 SGHRS and CDR2 YFSETQ. The CDR3 has 17 residues. This chain's CDR3 is CASSLLIGGGAGNEQYF. The CDR3 coding sequence is TGCGCCAGCAGCTTGCTTATAGGCGGGGGGGCAGGCAATGAGCAGTACTTC.

This chain joins TRBV25-1 and TRBJ1-4; 9 nucleotides match TRBD1. Germline V CDR1 and CDR2: MGHDK, SYGVNS. The CDR3 has 16 residues. The ends lost 3 bases at V and 5 bases at J; junction bases unmatched: 7. The CDR3 region is CASSDFTGGPNEKLFF. As DNA, the CDR3 is TGTGCCAGCAGTGACTTCACAGGGGGCCCCAATGAAAAACTGTTTTTT.

The rearrangement links TRBV6-5 to TRBJ1-2, with 7 bases lining up with TRBD1. CDR3 length: 13 amino acids. Germline V gene sequence: CDR1 MNHEY, CDR2 SVGAGI. Trimming removed 7 bases from V and 7 bases from J; junction bases left unmatched: 9. As DNA, the CDR3 is TGTGCCAGCACCTGGGTGGCAGGGGGTGGCTACACCTTC. Translation gives CASTWVAGGGYTF.